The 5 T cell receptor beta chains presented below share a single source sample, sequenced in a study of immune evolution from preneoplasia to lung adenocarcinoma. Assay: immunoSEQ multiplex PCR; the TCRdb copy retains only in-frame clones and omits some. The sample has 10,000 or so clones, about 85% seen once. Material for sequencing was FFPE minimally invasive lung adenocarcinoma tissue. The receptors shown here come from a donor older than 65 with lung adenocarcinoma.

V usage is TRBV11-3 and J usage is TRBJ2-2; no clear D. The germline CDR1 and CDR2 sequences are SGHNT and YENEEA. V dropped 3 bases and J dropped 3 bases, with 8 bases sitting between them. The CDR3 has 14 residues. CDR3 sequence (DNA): TGTGCCAGCAGCTTCTCCCAGCACACCGGGGAGCTGTTTTTT. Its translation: CASSFSQHTGELFF.

For the CDR3, the DNA is TGTGCCAGCAGTAGGACAGGGGCCCTACTCTACGAGCAGTACTTC. Translation gives CASSRTGALLYEQYF. The chain has TRBV28 and TRBJ2-7; TRBD1 matches 9 bases. The CDR3 spans 15 residues. Trimming at V came to 5 bases and at J to 3 bases, leaving 8 bases not matched to a gene. Germline V gene data show CDR1 as MDHEN and CDR2 as SYDVKM.

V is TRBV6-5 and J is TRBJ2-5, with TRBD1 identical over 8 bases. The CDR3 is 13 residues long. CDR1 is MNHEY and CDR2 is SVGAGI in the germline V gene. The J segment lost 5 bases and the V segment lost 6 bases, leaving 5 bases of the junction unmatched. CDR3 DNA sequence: TGTGCCAGCAGCACGACAGGGGTCGAGACCCAGTACTTC. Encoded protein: CASSTTGVETQYF.

CDR3 residues: CASSTPRDRGSNQPQHF. CDR3 nucleotides: TGTGCCAGCAGCACACCCCGGGACAGGGGAAGCAATCAGCCCCAGCATTTT. The chain combines TRBV7-3 with TRBJ1-5, with TRBD1 matching over 10 bases. V lost 5 bases, J lost 1 base, and 8 bases stayed unmatched. The germline gives CDR1 SGHTA, CDR2 FQGTGA. This CDR3 spans 17 amino acids.

CDR3 sequence reads: CAWSVRRNYGYTF. The CDR3 nucleotides read TGTGCCTGGAGTGTAAGACGGAACTATGGCTACACCTTC. The chain recombines TRBV30 with TRBJ1-2; D gene ambiguous. Trimming pared 0 bases from V and 2 bases from J, leaving 7 bases between. Germline assignment: CDR1 GTSNPN and CDR2 SVGIG (reference sequence). CDR3 size: 13 residues.